This TCR beta chain stems from a study of blood T cell repertoires in COVID-19. Study as a whole: Whether acute or convalescent, the COVID-19 samples came from the United States, Italy and Spain.

Individuals drawn from about two dozen US areas were roughly 18 to 100 years old. Recovered status applied to Cohort 3 donors who had two consecutive negative PCRs. It also applied to those with clearance or with symptom resolution. CDR1 is LGHDT, CDR2 YNNKEL, per germline (reference sequence). V lost 4 bases to trimming and J lost 4 bases; unmatched junction nucleotides: 2. The CDR3 is made up of 14 amino acids. The repertoire was sequenced with immunoSEQ multiplex PCR; TCRdb's copy has only in-frame clones and lacks some. The table records 250,000 to 300,000 clones, roughly 90% of them present only once.

This chain links TRBV3-1 (or the pseudogene TRBV3-2) with TRBJ1-5; 9 positions match TRBD1. The sequenced sample was PBMCs or T cells enriched from blood (not recorded which). This TCR was recovered from a woman aged 25-40 years who had recovered from COVID-19. CDR3 amino acids: CASSRQGGNQPQHF. CDR3 sequence (DNA): TGTGCCAGCAGCCGACAGGGGGGGAATCAGCCCCAGCATTTT.